This entry is about one T cell receptor beta chain. Germline values: CDR1 MNHEY, CDR2 SMNVEV (reference sequence). CDR3 length: 17 amino acids. After removal of 2 bases from V and 1 base from J, the junction contained 5 bases not matched to a gene. TCRdb keeps only in-frame clones here, not all; method: immunoSEQ multiplex PCR. Here the sample spans around 72,000 clones, just over 90% being singletons. The record originates from a study of T cell changes during pregnancy in multiple sclerosis. This specimen was peripheral blood, taken in the second trimester of pregnancy. This receptor was taken from a female donor in good health, enrolled as a control in a pregnancy study. This sequence joins TRBV27 and TRBJ2-5; 12 bases map to TRBD2. The CDR3 reads CASSLKGLAGPQETQYF. The CDR3 DNA follows: TGTGCCAGCAGTTTAAAGGGACTAGCGGGTCCCCAAGAGACCCAGTACTTC.